One sample yielded the 30 T cell receptor beta chains listed below, sequenced in a study of a mutant IDH1 vaccine in newly diagnosed glioma. Time point described: week 5, during vaccination. A single vaccine dose contained 300 ug of mutant IDH1 20-mer peptide, and topical imiquimod was used with it. Their cognate antigens are unknown. The table came from immunoSEQ multiplex PCR; TCRdb's copy has only in-frame clones and leaves some out. The data contain tens of thousands of clones, roughly 80% of them seen just once; the ten biggest clones take up roughly 12%. The sample in question was PBMCs, obtained from a glioma patient whose treatment included an IDH1 peptide vaccine. These receptors came from a man in his fifties or sixties with glioma.

The J gene is TRBJ2-1, the V gene TRBV27; D remains ambiguous. V lost 1 base and J 6 bases, leaving 10 bases between the germline ends. Germline values: CDR1 MNHEY, CDR2 SMNVEV (reference sequence). The CDR3 covers 14 residues. The CDR3 coding sequence is TGTGCCAGCAGTTTATTCGGTAGCCCCAATGAGCAGTTCTTC. Protein product: CASSLFGSPNEQFF.

This clone was counted between two and nine times. J is TRBJ1-4 and V is TRBV5-6, with TRBD1 matching over 9 bases. Looked up from germline, CDR1 is SGHDT and CDR2 is YYEEEE. This CDR3 is built from 14 residues. Trimming took 6 bases from V and 5 from J; bases not matched to a gene: 5. The CDR3: CASNDGTGNEKLFF. In DNA form, the CDR3 reads TGTGCCAGCAACGACGGGACAGGGAATGAAAAACTGTTTTTT. The full variable domain, its missing parts supplied by reference TRBV5-6 and TRBJ1-4, is DAGVTQSPTHLIKTRGQQVTLRCSPKSGHDTVSWYQQALGQGPQFIFQYYEEEERQRGNFPDRFSGHQFPNYSSELNVNALLLGDSALYLCASNDGTGNEKLFFGSGTQLSVL.

The rearrangement uses TRBV4-1 and TRBJ1-3; D uncertain. The germline gives CDR1 MGHRA, CDR2 YSYEKL. The CDR3 consists of 15 residues. Between the trimmed V and J ends, which lost 0 bases and 5 bases, there was a span of 11 bases. The CDR3 reads CASSQESSLRNTIYF. CDR3 sequence (DNA): TGCGCCAGCAGCCAAGAGTCCTCCCTCCGAAACACCATATATTTT.

J is TRBJ2-3 and V is TRBV27; D call uncertain. The CDR3 totals 11 residues. Trimming left V 2 bases short and J 9 bases short, with 6 bases between. The V gene's germline CDR1 is MNHEY and CDR2 SMNVEV (reference sequence). CDR3 bases: TGTGCCAGCAGTTTAGGTCCAACGCAGTATTTT. Translating it yields CASSLGPTQYF.

The V call is TRBV4-1, the J call TRBJ1-1, with 8 bases matching TRBD1. With V trimmed by 2 bases and J by 10 bases, 9 bases remained unmatched. This CDR3 is built from 14 residues. The germline V gene has CDR1 MGHRA and CDR2 YSYEKL. Here the CDR3 reads CASSQIGQGFGAFF. CDR3 nucleotide sequence: TGCGCCAGCAGCCAAATAGGACAGGGATTCGGAGCTTTCTTT.

The chain employs TRBV5-1 and TRBJ1-4, with 9 bases identical to TRBD1. The trim removed 3 bases at V and 5 bases at J, leaving 5 bases unmatched. This CDR3 spans 15 amino acids. Germline V CDR1 and CDR2: SGHRS, YFSETQ. In DNA, the CDR3 is TGCGCCAGCAGCTCCGGACAGGGGCGAAATGAAAAACTGTTTTTT. Encoded protein: CASSSGQGRNEKLFF.

CDR3 in amino acids: CASRGEGSGPAQHF. Written as DNA, the CDR3 is TGTGCCAGCAGGGGGGAGGGAAGCGGGCCGGCCCAGCATTTT. This chain joins TRBV6-6 and TRBJ1-5, with D perhaps TRBD1 (5 bases). The germline V gene encodes CDR1 MNHNY and CDR2 SVGAGI (reference sequence). V lost 6 bases and J lost 11, with 20 bases in between. The CDR3 contains 14 residues.

The rearrangement uses TRBV27 and TRBJ1-1, with D unresolved. Looked up from germline, CDR1 is MNHEY and CDR2 is SMNVEV (reference sequence). The CDR3 runs to 14 residues. V lost 4 bases, J lost 10 bases, and 19 bases lay in between. Written as DNA, the CDR3 is TGTGCCAGCAGTTCCCTCCGGTGGACCCCTCCAGCTTTCTTT. Its protein is CASSSLRWTPPAFF.

This clone came up a few times. The chain carries TRBV10-1 and TRBJ1-5; 11 bases match TRBD1. Unmatched junction bases numbered 12, after V lost 6 bases and J lost 5 bases. The germline V gene encodes CDR1 WNHNN and CDR2 SYGVQD (reference sequence). CDR3 length equals 17 residues. The DNA for the CDR3 is TGCGCCAGCAGCCGGGACAGGGGGATAATTTGCGATCAGCCCCAGCATTTT. It encodes CASSRDRGIICDQPQHF.

The chain joins TRBV7-9 to TRBJ2-7; 8 nucleotides line up with TRBD2. The CDR3 extends over 16 amino acids. With V trimmed by 5 bases and J by 3 bases, 12 bases remained unmatched. Germline CDR1 and CDR2: SEHNR and FQNEAQ (reference sequence). CDR3 region: CASSPGALAENYEQYF. The DNA for the CDR3 is TGTGCCAGCAGCCCAGGGGCACTAGCGGAAAACTACGAGCAGTACTTC.

The CDR3, as DNA: TGTGCCAGCAGCCAGGACAGGCCGGCTGGGGCCAACGTCCTGACTTTC. Protein sequence: CASSQDRPAGANVLTF. The J gene is TRBJ2-6, the V gene TRBV5-4, with 7 positions matching TRBD1. The trim removed 4 bases at V and 2 bases at J, leaving 6 bases unmatched. The germline V gene has CDR1 SGHNT and CDR2 YYREEE (reference sequence). There are 16 residues in the CDR3.

The rearrangement uses TRBV6-6 and TRBJ1-5, with D maybe TRBD1 (5 bases). This CDR3 comprises 16 residues. The germline gives CDR1 MNHNY, CDR2 SVGAGI (reference sequence). V dropped 5 bases and J dropped 0 bases, with 14 bases sitting between them. The CDR3 nucleotides are TGTGCCAGCAGTCCTCTGACAGATCTTAGCAATCAGCCCCAGCATTTT. Translating it yields CASSPLTDLSNQPQHF.

The V and J genes are TRBV7-9 and TRBJ2-2, with unresolved D. The CDR3 totals 15 residues. Trimming took 4 bases from V and 4 from J, leaving 13 bases between them. From germline, CDR1 is SEHNR and CDR2 FQNEAQ (reference sequence). DNA of the CDR3: TGTGCCAGCAGCTACGGCACGGAGATCACCGGGGAGCTGTTTTTT. Protein: CASSYGTEITGELFF.

The rearrangement joins TRBV15 to TRBJ1-1; D is unresolved. Germline-derived CDR1 and CDR2 are LNHNV and YYDKDF (reference sequence). The CDR3 has 14 amino acids. The V end lost 1 base, the J end lost 0 bases, and 6 bases lay between the germline ends. CDR3 protein: CATSRVALNTEAFF. CDR3 coding DNA: TGTGCCACCAGCAGAGTCGCATTGAACACTGAAGCTTTCTTT.

This clone has only a few counts. The chain combines TRBV28 with TRBJ2-1; 10 nucleotides agree with TRBD1. This CDR3 is built from 14 residues. The V gene's germline CDR1 is MDHEN and CDR2 SYDVKM. V lost 5 bases and J lost 7; bases outside the gene matches: 5. The CDR3 bases are TGTGCCAGCAGTGGGACAGGGGTTTGGAATGAGCAGTTCTTC. Its protein product is CASSGTGVWNEQFF.

The rearrangement joins TRBV6-5 to TRBJ1-1, with unresolved D. This CDR3 is 14 amino acids long. The germline V gene has CDR1 MNHEY and CDR2 SVGAGI. The ends were cut back, 4 bases at V and 1 base at J, with 10 bases in the middle. The CDR3 is CASSSSDGNTEAFF. The DNA for the CDR3 is TGTGCCAGCAGTTCCTCGGACGGGAACACTGAAGCTTTCTTT.

The rearrangement joins TRBV14 to TRBJ1-3, with unresolved D. The CDR3 is 15 amino acids. From germline, CDR1 is SGHDN and CDR2 FVKESK. The ends were cut back, 5 bases at V and 3 bases at J, with 14 bases in the middle. The CDR3 DNA is TGTGCCAGCAGCTTCCTCGGAGGCCTTGGAAACACCATATATTTT. Translated, it gives CASSFLGGLGNTIYF.

Here the CDR3 reads CASSQRQGPHTEAFF. The CDR3 bases are TGTGCCAGCAGCCAAAGACAGGGGCCCCACACTGAAGCTTTCTTT. The chain combines TRBV7-9 with TRBJ1-1; TRBD1 agrees at 8 bases. CDR1 and CDR2 from the germline V gene are SEHNR and FQNEAQ (reference sequence). V shed 5 bases, J shed 3 bases, and the junction held 8 bases outside the gene matches. The CDR3 runs 15 residues.

This clone was detected a few times. CDR3 nucleotide sequence: TGTGCCAGCAGCCCAACGACTGGAGTATATACCGGGGAGCTGTTTTTT. Translated, it gives CASSPTTGVYTGELFF. The V gene is TRBV11-3, the J gene TRBJ2-2, with D hard to call. Per the germline V gene, CDR1 is SGHNT and CDR2 is YENEEA. Trimming took 5 bases from V and 5 from J, leaving 18 bases between them. The CDR3 sequence is 16 residues long.

This sequence joins TRBV11-3 and TRBJ2-7; TRBD1 agrees at 8 bases. From germline, CDR1 is SGHNT and CDR2 YENEEA. The CDR3 runs 15 residues. V lost 1 base and J lost 10; bases outside the gene matches: 12. The CDR3 sequence is CASSLVRGFTGGQYF. CDR3 DNA: TGTGCCAGCAGCTTAGTTCGAGGATTTACAGGGGGACAGTACTTC.

On this clone: At one boundary the junction diverges from the germline segment, which might be a read error. The chain has TRBV27 and TRBJ2-1; TRBD2 agrees at 7 bases. Germline V gives CDR1 MNHEY, CDR2 SMNVEV (reference sequence). This CDR3 spans 13 amino acids. The CDR3 protein is CASRLSTSREGFF. In DNA, the CDR3 is TGTGCCAGCAGATTATCGACTAGCCGAGAGGGGTTCTTC.

A note on this clone: The germline gene is not matched at one end of the junction; a read error may be the cause. The V call is TRBV7-7, the J call TRBJ2-1, with 7 bases fitting TRBD2. The CDR3 has 15 amino acids. From germline, CDR1 is SSHAT and CDR2 FNYEAQ (reference sequence). The CDR3 nucleotides read TGTGCTAGCAGCTTGGGGGGGGAGCCCATCCATGAGCAGTTCTTC. Its protein is CASSLGGEPIHEQFF.

The chain recombines TRBV29-1 with TRBJ2-3; D is perhaps TRBD2 (5 bases). Germline assignment: CDR1 SQVTM and CDR2 ANQGSEA. The CDR3 has 14 residues. Trimming shortened V by 8 bases and J by 0 bases, and 15 bases separated the two germline ends. CDR3 in amino acids: CSSGRGSSTDTQYF. The CDR3 coding sequence is TGCAGCTCTGGGAGAGGGTCTAGCACAGATACGCAGTATTTT.

The chain couples TRBV18 to TRBJ1-1, with D tentatively TRBD1 (5 bases). In germline, CDR1 is KGHSH, CDR2 LQKENI. The CDR3 is made up of 15 amino acids. V gave up 4 bases and J gave up 0 bases, with 12 bases separating them. DNA of the CDR3: TGTGCCAGCTCACTAAATGGGGGTATGAACACTGAAGCTTTCTTT. Amino acid sequence: CASSLNGGMNTEAFF. The variable domain in full, with the rest retrieved from reference TRBV18 and TRBJ1-1, is NAGVMQNPRHLVRRRGQEARLRCSPMKGHSHVYWYRQLPEEGLKFMVYLQKENIIDESGMPKERFSAEFPKEGPSILRIQQVVRGDSAAYFCASSLNGGMNTEAFFGQGTRLTVV.

The V call is TRBV6-1, the J call TRBJ1-5, with no clear D. This CDR3 is 12 amino acids long. The V gene's germline CDR1 is MNHNS and CDR2 SASEGT. V was clipped by 6 bases and J by 9 bases, with 12 bases between them. CDR3 loop: CASREIVGPQHF. Here the CDR3 DNA reads TGTGCCAGCAGGGAGATCGTAGGGCCCCAGCATTTT.

This clone was seen a handful of times. This chain connects TRBV19 to TRBJ1-2; D is unclear. Germline CDR1 and CDR2: LNHDA and SQIVND (reference sequence). With 3 bases removed from V and 4 bases from J, the gap between germline ends came to 9 bases. The CDR3 consists of 13 residues. This chain's CDR3 is CASSIKISYGYTF. The CDR3 bases are TGTGCCAGTAGTATCAAAATTTCCTATGGCTACACCTTC.

This rearrangement joins TRBV5-6 to TRBJ2-3, with TRBD1 matching over 8 bases. CDR3 size: 16 residues. With 0 bases clipped from V and 4 bases from J, the junction kept 7 bases outside the gene matches. The germline CDR1 and CDR2 sequences are SGHDT and YYEEEE. The CDR3 nucleotides read TGTGCCAGCAGCTTGGATTACCAGGGGGCAGCAGATACGCAGTATTTT. It specifies CASSLDYQGAADTQYF.

CDR3 sequence (DNA): TGTGCCAGCTTTACCCAGCAAGCTTCACCCCTCCACTTT. Encoded protein: CASFTQQASPLHF. The chain couples TRBV6-1 to TRBJ1-6; the D is unclear. V was cut by 8 bases and J by 9 bases, with 14 bases left in between. CDR3 length equals 13 residues. Germline CDR1 is MNHNS and CDR2 is SASEGT.

The chain has TRBV4-3 and TRBJ2-1, with 7 bases fitting TRBD2. The V and J ends lost 7 bases and 9 bases, in that order; junction bases with no gene match: 18. Per the germline V gene, CDR1 is LGHNA and CDR2 is YSLEER. The CDR3 runs to 16 residues. CDR3 amino acids: CASTDNRGVFTGEQFF. CDR3 nucleotides: TGCGCCAGCACCGACAACCGGGGGGTCTTCACGGGTGAGCAGTTCTTC.

The J gene is TRBJ1-4, the V gene TRBV9, with 8 bases aligning to TRBD1. The CDR3 spans 15 residues. Germline CDR1 is SGDLS and CDR2 is YYNGEE. With 0 bases clipped from V and 8 bases from J, the junction kept 6 bases outside the gene matches. This CDR3 reads CASSVGVQGAEKLFF. The CDR3 coding sequence is TGTGCCAGCAGCGTAGGTGTGCAGGGGGCCGAAAAACTGTTTTTT.